The entry below describes one TCR beta chain. This clonotype was found a few times. Its target antigen remains unknown. Base qualities are not provided; no much larger clone lies one nucleotide away. The library was obtained by 5' RACE. The instrument was a NextSeq 500. Unique molecular identifiers were attached to individual cDNA molecules in the TCR library protocol so that sequencing error and PCR bias could be corrected. Sequencing covered both TCR alpha and beta chains, and within each sample the abundances of alpha and beta sequences were tightly co-correlated. The original pipeline was this. Decombinator V4 was used to annotate the V gene, J gene and CDR3 of the TCR sequences. TCRs were defined as expanded if a significant change between any two time points was detected under a Poisson model with p below 0.0001. Abundances of TCRs were expressed as counts per million after normalisation to the total number of TCRs sequenced in each sample. TRAV1-2 paired with TRAJ12, TRAJ20 or TRAJ33 defined MAIT TCRs, while TRAV10 paired with TRAJ18 defined iNKT TCRs. VDJdb, accessed 1 November 2021, was searched for CMV, EBV and SARS-CoV-2 annotated TCRs, excluding TCRs annotated for multiple antigens. TCRdb ran its own pipeline on the public reads, namely fastp trimming at Q25 and MiXCR clone calling, and kept in-frame beta chains. Each record represents a unique CDR3 protein, reported with the most common genes and DNA among its rows. TCRdb, not the authors, supplied the V and J calls. Here the sample has some 91,000 distinct CDR3 sequences; approximately 11% occur a single time. Just over 4.5% of the sample is held by the ten biggest clonotypes.

The study was a case-control design nested within a healthcare worker cohort in London, UK, with weekly nasopharyngeal swab PCR tests and blood sampling. Healthcare workers were recruited during the week of the UK lockdown, between 23 and 31 March 2020, and followed weekly for up to about 15 weeks. CDR1 and CDR2 (SGHVS, FQNEAQ) derive from the germline V gene. The CDR3, from cysteine to phenylalanine, totals 16 residues. Only the CDR3 DNA stays, 48 bases, in frame from base 1. Trimming takes 3 bases from V and 0 bases from J, and the germline ends sit 12 bases apart. This specimen comes from a study of early T cells in non-severe SARS-CoV-2 infection (dated by TCRdb to the early 2020s). As for the study more broadly: TCR sequencing used bulk RNA from unsorted whole blood, so alpha and beta chains could not be paired. Here is what the overall study found, with its caveats: VDJdb matching was skewed toward anti-spike CD8 responses and likely underestimated virus-specific expansions by missing private and CD4 specificities.

The material was whole blood, obtained at baseline. The sequence derives from an adult who was a healthcare worker with PCR-confirmed SARS-CoV-2 infection or an uninfected control (not recorded which). Recombination connected TRBV7-8 to TRBJ2-1; the D gene identity is not certain. The sequenced DNA is TGTGCCAGCAGCTTGACCGGTGAAGTCTCCTACAATGAGCAGTTCTTC. This translates into CASSLTGEVSYNEQFF. The reference TRBV7-8 and TRBJ2-1 proteins fill in what lies around the CDR3, so the full variable domain reads GAGVSQSPRYKVAKRGQDVALRCDPISGHVSLFWYQQALGQGPEFLTYFQNEAQLDKSGLPSDRFFAERPEGSVSTLKIQRTQQEDSAVYLCASSLTGEVSYNEQFFGPGTRLTVL.